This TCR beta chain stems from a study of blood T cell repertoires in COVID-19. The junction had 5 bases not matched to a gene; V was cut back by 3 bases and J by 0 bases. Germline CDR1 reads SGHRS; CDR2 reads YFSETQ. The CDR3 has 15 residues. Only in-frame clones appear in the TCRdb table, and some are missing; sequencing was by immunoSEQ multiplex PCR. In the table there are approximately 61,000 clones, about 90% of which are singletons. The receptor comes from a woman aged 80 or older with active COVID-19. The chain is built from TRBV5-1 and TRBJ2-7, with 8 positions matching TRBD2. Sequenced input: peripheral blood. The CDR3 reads CASSSTGTSSYEQYF. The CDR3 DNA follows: TGCGCCAGCAGCTCAACCGGGACTAGCTCCTACGAGCAGTACTTC. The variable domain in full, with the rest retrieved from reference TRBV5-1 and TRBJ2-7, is KAGVTQTPRYLIKTRGQQVTLSCSPISGHRSVSWYQQTPGQGLQFLFEYFSETQRNKGNFPGRFSGRQFSNSRSEMNVSTLELGDSALYLCASSSTGTSSYEQYFGPGTRLTVT.